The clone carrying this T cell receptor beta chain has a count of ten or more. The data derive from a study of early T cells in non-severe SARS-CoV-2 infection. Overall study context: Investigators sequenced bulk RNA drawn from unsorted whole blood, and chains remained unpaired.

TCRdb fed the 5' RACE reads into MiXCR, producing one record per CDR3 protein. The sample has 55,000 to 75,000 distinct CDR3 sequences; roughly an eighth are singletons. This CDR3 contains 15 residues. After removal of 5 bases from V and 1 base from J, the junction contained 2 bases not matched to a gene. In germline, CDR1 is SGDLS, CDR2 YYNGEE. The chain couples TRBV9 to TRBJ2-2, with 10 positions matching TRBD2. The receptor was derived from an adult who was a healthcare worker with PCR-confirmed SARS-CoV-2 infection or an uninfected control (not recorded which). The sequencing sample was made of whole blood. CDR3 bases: TGTGCCAGCAGGTTAGCGGGAGGGAACACCGGGGAGCTGTTTTTT. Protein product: CASRLAGGNTGELFF.